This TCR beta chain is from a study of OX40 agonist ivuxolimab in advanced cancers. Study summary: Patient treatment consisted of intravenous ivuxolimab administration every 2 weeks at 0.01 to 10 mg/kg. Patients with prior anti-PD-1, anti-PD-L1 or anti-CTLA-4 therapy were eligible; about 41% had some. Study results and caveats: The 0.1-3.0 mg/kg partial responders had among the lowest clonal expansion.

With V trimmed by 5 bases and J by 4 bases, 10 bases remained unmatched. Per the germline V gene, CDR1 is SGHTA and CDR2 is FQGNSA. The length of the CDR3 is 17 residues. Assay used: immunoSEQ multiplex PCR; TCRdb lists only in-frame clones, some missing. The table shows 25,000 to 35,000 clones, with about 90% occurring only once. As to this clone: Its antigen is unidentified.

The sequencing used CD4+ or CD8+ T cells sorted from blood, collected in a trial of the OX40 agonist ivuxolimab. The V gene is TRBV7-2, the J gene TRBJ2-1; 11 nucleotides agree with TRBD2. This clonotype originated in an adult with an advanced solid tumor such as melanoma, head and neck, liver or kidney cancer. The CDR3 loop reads CASSAYSGRGLYNEQFF. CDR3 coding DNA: TGTGCCAGCAGCGCCTATAGCGGGAGGGGGCTTTACAATGAGCAGTTCTTC.